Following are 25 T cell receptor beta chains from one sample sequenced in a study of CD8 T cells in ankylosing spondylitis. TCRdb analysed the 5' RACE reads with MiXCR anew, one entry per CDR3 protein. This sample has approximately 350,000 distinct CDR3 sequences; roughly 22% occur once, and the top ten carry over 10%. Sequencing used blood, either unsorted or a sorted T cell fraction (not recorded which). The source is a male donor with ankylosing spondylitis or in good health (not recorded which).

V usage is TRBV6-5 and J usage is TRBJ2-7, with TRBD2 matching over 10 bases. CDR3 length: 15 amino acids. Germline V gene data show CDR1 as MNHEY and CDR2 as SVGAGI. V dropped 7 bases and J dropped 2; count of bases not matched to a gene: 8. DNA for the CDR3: TGTGCCAGCAATTTACTAGCGGGGACCACCTACGAGCAGTACTTC. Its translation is CASNLLAGTTYEQYF.

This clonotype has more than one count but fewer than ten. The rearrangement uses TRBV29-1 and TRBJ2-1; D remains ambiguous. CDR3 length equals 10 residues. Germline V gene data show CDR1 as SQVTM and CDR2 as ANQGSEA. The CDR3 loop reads CSVQDNEQFF. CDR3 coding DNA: TGCAGTGTGCAAGATAATGAGCAGTTCTTC.

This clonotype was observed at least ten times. The CDR3 protein is CASSAGATGELFF. Here the CDR3 DNA reads TGTGCCAGCAGTGCGGGGGCCACCGGGGAGCTGTTTTTT. The J gene is TRBJ2-2, the V gene TRBV12-3 or TRBV12-4, with D possibly being TRBD2 (7 bases). Trimming stripped 5 bases from V and 4 bases from J, with 8 bases between. There are 13 residues in the CDR3.

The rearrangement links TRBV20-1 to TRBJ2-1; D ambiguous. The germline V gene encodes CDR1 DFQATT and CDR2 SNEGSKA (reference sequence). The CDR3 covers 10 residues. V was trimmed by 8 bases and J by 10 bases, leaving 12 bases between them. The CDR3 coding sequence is TGCAGTCCGCACGGTGGCGAGCAGTTCTTC. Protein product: CSPHGGEQFF.

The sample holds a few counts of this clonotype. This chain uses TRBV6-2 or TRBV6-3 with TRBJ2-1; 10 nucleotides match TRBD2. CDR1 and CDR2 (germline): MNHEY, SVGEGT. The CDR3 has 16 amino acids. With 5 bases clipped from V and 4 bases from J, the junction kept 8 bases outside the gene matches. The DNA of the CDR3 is TGTGCCAGCAGTCAAACTAGCGGGGAAAAATACAATGAGCAGTTCTTC. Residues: CASSQTSGEKYNEQFF.

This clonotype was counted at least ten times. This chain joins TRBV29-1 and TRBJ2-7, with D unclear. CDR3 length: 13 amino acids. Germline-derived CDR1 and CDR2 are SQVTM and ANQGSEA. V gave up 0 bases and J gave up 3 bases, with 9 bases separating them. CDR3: CSVEESPNYEQYF. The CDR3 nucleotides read TGCAGCGTTGAAGAGTCCCCGAACTACGAGCAGTACTTC.

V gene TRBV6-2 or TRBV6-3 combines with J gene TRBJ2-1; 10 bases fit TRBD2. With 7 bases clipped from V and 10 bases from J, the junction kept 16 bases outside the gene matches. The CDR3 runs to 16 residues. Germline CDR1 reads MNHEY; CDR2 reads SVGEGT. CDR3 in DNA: TGTGCCAGCACCCCAACTAGCGGGGCCGACATTTTGGAGCAGTTCTTC. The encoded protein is CASTPTSGADILEQFF.

As DNA, the CDR3 is TGTGCCAGCATGATCGGGCCGTCGAACACCGGGGAGCTGTTTTTT. This codes for CASMIGPSNTGELFF. V gene TRBV2 combines with J gene TRBJ2-2; D is unclear. Germline V gene lookup returns CDR1 SNHLY and CDR2 FYNNEI. This CDR3 has 15 residues. Trimming cost V 7 bases and J 0 bases, with 12 bases left between them.

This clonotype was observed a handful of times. The CDR3 spells CASSRGTLDTQYF. DNA for the CDR3: TGTGCCAGCAGCCGCGGGACCTTAGATACGCAGTATTTT. The chain couples TRBV12-3 or TRBV12-4 to TRBJ2-3; perhaps TRBD2 as D (6 bases). Trimming took 6 bases from V and 5 from J, leaving 12 bases between them. This CDR3 comprises 13 residues.

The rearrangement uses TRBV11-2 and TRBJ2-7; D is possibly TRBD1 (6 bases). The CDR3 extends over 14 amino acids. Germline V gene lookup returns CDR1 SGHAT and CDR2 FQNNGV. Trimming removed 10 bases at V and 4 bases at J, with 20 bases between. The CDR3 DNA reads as TGTGCCACCCCCCTCGTCCGGACAGCATACGAGCAGTACTTC. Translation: CATPLVRTAYEQYF.

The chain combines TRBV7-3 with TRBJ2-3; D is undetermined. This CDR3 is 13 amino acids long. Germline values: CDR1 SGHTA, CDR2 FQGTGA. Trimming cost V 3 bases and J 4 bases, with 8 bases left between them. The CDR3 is CASSFLVSDTQYF. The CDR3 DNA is TGTGCCAGCAGCTTCCTAGTATCAGATACGCAGTATTTT.

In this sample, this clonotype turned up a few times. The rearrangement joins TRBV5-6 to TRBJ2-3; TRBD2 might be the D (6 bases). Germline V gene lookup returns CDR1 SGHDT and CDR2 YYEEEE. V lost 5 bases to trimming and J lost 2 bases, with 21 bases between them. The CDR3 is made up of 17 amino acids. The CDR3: CASSSEGREEHTDTQYF. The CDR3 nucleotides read TGTGCCAGCAGTTCGGAAGGGCGGGAAGAGCACACAGATACGCAGTATTTT. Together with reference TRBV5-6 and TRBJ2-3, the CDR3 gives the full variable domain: DAGVTQSPTHLIKTRGQQVTLRCSPKSGHDTVSWYQQALGQGPQFIFQYYEEEERQRGNFPDRFSGHQFPNYSSELNVNALLLGDSALYLCASSSEGREEHTDTQYFGPGTRLTVL.

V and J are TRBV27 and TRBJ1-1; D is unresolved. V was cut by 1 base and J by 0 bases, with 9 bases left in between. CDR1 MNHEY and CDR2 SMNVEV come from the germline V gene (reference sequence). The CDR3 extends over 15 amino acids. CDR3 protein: CASSLWQPMNTEAFF. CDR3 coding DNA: TGTGCCAGCAGTTTATGGCAGCCTATGAACACTGAAGCTTTCTTT.

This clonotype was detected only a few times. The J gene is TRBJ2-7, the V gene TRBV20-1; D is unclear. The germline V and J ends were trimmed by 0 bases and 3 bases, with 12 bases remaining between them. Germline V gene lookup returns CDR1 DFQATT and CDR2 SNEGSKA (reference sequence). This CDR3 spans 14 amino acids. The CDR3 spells CSARDPQFSYEQYF. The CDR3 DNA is TGCAGTGCTAGAGATCCCCAGTTTAGCTACGAGCAGTACTTC.

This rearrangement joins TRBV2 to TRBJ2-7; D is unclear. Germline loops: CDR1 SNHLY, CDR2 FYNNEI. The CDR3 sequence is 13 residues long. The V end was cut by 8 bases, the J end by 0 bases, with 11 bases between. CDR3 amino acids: CASGPETSYEQYF. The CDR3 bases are TGTGCCAGCGGCCCCGAAACCTCCTACGAGCAGTACTTC.

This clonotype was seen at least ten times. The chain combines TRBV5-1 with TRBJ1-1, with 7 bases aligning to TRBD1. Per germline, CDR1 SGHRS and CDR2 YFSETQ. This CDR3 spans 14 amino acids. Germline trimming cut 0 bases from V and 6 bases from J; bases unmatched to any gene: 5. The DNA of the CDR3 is TGCGCCAGCAGCTTGGCCCAGGGGGAAGCTGAAGCTTTCTTT. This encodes CASSLAQGEAEAFF.

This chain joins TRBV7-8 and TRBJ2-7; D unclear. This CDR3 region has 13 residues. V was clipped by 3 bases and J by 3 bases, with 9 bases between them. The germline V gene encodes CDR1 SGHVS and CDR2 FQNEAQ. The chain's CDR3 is CASSFKGFYEQYF. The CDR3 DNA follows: TGTGCCAGCAGCTTCAAGGGATTCTACGAGCAGTACTTC.

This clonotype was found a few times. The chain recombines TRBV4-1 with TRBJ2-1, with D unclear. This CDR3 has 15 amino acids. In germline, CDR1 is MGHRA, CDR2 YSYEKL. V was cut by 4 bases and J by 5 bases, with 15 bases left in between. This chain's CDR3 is CASSRRVDDDNEQFF. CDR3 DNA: TGCGCCAGCAGCCGAAGGGTAGACGACGACAATGAGCAGTTCTTC.

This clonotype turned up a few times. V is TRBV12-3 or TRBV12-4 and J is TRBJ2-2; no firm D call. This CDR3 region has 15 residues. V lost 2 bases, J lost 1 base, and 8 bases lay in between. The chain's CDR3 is CASSLLPQNTGELFF. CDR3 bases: TGTGCCAGCAGTTTACTGCCCCAGAACACCGGGGAGCTGTTTTTT.

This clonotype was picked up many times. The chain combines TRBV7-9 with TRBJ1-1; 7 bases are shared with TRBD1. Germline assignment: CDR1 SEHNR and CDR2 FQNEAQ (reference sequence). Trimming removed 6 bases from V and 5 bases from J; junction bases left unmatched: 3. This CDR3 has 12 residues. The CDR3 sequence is CASSPGGTEAFF. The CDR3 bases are TGTGCCAGCAGTCCAGGGGGAACTGAAGCTTTCTTT. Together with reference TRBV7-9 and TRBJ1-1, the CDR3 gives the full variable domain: DTGVSQNPRHKITKRGQNVTFRCDPISEHNRLYWYRQTLGQGPEFLTYFQNEAQLEKSRLLSDRFSAERPKGSFSTLEIQRTEQGDSAMYLCASSPGGTEAFFGQGTRLTVV.

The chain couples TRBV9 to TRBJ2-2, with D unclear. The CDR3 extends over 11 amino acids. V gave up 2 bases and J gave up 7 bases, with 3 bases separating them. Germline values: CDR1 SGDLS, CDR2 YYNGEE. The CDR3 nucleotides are TGTGCCAGCAGCGTTGGCGGGGAGCTGTTTTTT. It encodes CASSVGGELFF.

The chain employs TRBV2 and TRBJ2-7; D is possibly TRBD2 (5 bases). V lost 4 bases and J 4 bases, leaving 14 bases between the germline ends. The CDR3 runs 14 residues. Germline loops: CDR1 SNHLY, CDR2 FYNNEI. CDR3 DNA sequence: TGTGCCAGCAGTGGCTTGAGGGCCAAATACGAGCAGTACTTC. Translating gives CASSGLRAKYEQYF.

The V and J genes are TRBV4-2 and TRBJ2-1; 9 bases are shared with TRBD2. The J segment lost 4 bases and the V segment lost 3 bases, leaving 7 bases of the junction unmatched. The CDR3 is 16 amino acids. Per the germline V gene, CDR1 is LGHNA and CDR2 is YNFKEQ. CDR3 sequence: CASSHIAGVRYNEQFF. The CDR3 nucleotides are TGTGCCAGCAGCCACATAGCGGGGGTGAGGTACAATGAGCAGTTCTTC.

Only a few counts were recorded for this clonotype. As DNA, the CDR3 is TGCAGCGTTGAGGGACCAGGGGAGCAGTACTTC. This codes for CSVEGPGEQYF. The V and J genes are TRBV29-1 and TRBJ2-7; possibly TRBD1 or TRBD2 for D (5 bases each). This CDR3 has 11 amino acids. V was trimmed by 3 bases and J by 7 bases, leaving 10 bases between them. Germline CDR1 SQVTM, CDR2 ANQGSEA.

As DNA, the CDR3 is TGTGCCAGCAGCAAAGCGCCTCCTGGAACCCCGGGGACCGGGGAGCTGTTTTTT. It yields the protein CASSKAPPGTPGTGELFF. This chain uses TRBV21-1 with TRBJ2-2; TRBD1, the D gene given by the table, was not confirmed from the DNA. TRBV21-1 is tagged as a pseudogene. The CDR3 loop spans 18 amino acids.